This T cell receptor beta chain was found in a study of graft-versus-host responses after intestinal transplantation. Overall study: Grafts that recipients had were multivisceral, liver-intestinal, or isolated intestinal transplants. Once they had received anti-thymocyte globulin induction, all recipients took tacrolimus and steroids for approximately three years.

Of note for this clone: Its antigen is not identified.

Only in-frame clones appear in the TCRdb table, and some are missing; sequencing was by immunoSEQ multiplex PCR. In the table there are roughly 92,000 clones, about 88% of which are singletons. Study observations and caveats: Detection of GvH clones occurred in recipient marrow, and some had their first appearance in ileum or blood. Across patients carrying graft-donor T cell macrochimerism, allografts held high graft-versus-host to host-versus-graft clonal ratios.

This material consisted of unstimulated CD4+ T cells sorted from spleen or lymph node cells, taken before transplant. The TCR originated in a human donor who was the organ donor for an intestinal transplant.

This CDR3 reads CASSLGGTGKYEQYF. CDR3 in DNA: TGTGCCAGCAGCTTAGGCGGGACAGGGAAATACGAGCAGTACTTC. The chain employs TRBV7-3 and TRBJ2-7, with 9 bases fitting TRBD1. The germline gives CDR1 SGHTA, CDR2 FQGTGA. V trimming: 2 bases; J trimming: 4 bases; junction bases outside the gene matches: 6. The CDR3 sequence is 15 residues long.